The 16 T cell receptor beta chains below all came from one sample that was sequenced in a study of T cells in Graves' hyperthyroidism and ophthalmopathy. The CDR3 regions of TCR beta were amplified from RNA transcripts. RT-PCR in the first round (using the HTBI primer set) targeted the TCR CDR3. TCRdb re-called the multiplex PCR reads with MiXCR, one entry per CDR3 protein. Seen here are around 300,000 distinct CDR3 sequences, 13% observed once, and the top ten hold 7.8%. Material: blood. All receptors derive from a woman aged 30 to 39 with Graves' hyperthyroidism that later progressed to Graves' ophthalmopathy.

The sample holds a few counts of this clonotype. The chain uses TRBV6-2 or TRBV6-3 and TRBJ2-3; D is ambiguous. The CDR3 spans 15 residues. Between the trimmed V and J ends, which lost 7 bases and 2 bases, there was a span of 16 bases. Germline CDR1 is MNHEY and CDR2 is SVGEGT. DNA of the CDR3: TGTGCCAGCACTCAACCTTGGGCCAACACAGATACGCAGTATTTT. Translating gives CASTQPWANTDTQYF.

The sample holds many counts of this clonotype. The chain couples TRBV13 to TRBJ2-1, with 7 bases identical to TRBD2. CDR3 size: 14 residues. J was trimmed by 8 bases and V by 10 bases; bases with no gene match: 14. The germline CDR1 and CDR2 sequences are PRHDT and FYEKMQ (reference sequence). The CDR3 loop reads CATREESSGDEQFF. DNA for the CDR3: TGTGCCACCCGGGAGGAGTCTTCGGGGGATGAGCAGTTCTTC.

This clonotype has a count of ten or more. The CDR3 loop is CSAKGDLSYEQYF. CDR3 DNA sequence: TGCAGTGCTAAAGGGGACTTATCCTACGAGCAGTACTTC. The chain employs TRBV20-1 and TRBJ2-7, with TRBD2 as a possible D gene (6 bases). The V end was cut by 4 bases, the J end by 1 base, with 11 bases between. The length of the CDR3 is 13 residues. Germline lookup yields CDR1 DFQATT and CDR2 SNEGSKA (reference sequence).

This clonotype was picked up many times. The chain employs TRBV7-8 and TRBJ2-7; TRBD1 aligns across 8 bases. Trimming cost V 1 base and J 8 bases; bases outside gene matches: 10. Germline V gene sequence: CDR1 SGHVS, CDR2 FQNEAQ. The CDR3 covers 15 residues. This CDR3 reads CASSLGQGKGQQQYF. The DNA for the CDR3 is TGTGCCAGCAGCTTAGGACAGGGGAAGGGGCAACAGCAGTACTTC.

This clonotype has ten or more counts. This chain connects TRBV20-1 to TRBJ2-5; TRBD2 aligns across 7 bases. Germline V gene lookup returns CDR1 DFQATT and CDR2 SNEGSKA (reference sequence). V shed 7 bases and J 5 bases; nucleotides not matched to a gene: 19. This CDR3 comprises 16 residues. As DNA, the CDR3 is TGCAGTGGAGATGGGGATAGCGGACGAGCGGGGGAGACCCAGTACTTC. Protein product: CSGDGDSGRAGETQYF.

The sample holds many counts of this clonotype. The chain combines TRBV7-9 with TRBJ2-2; D tentatively fits TRBD1 or TRBD2 (6 bases each). CDR3 length: 16 amino acids. Trimming removed 5 bases from V and 6 bases from J, with 19 bases in between. Germline CDR1 reads SEHNR; CDR2 reads FQNEAQ (reference sequence). The CDR3 sequence: CASSPHGGAPAGELFF. The DNA for the CDR3 is TGTGCCAGCAGCCCCCACGGGGGCGCCCCCGCCGGGGAGCTGTTTTTT.

This clonotype was picked up one time. The chain is built from TRBV6-2 or TRBV6-3 and TRBJ1-1; tentatively, D is TRBD1 (6 bases). Trimming cost V 5 bases and J 8 bases, with 18 bases left between them. The CDR3 spans 14 residues. Germline CDR1 reads MNHEY; CDR2 reads SVGEGT. CDR3 nucleotides: TGTGCCAGCAGTGTATACGGGCCTCAGGGGGAAGCTTTCTTT. As protein: CASSVYGPQGEAFF.

The chain joins TRBV11-2 to TRBJ1-2; D call uncertain. Per germline, CDR1 SGHAT and CDR2 FQNNGV. The CDR3 contains 15 residues. V lost 5 bases to trimming and J lost 4 bases, with 17 bases between them. The chain's CDR3 is CASSASDGSAYGYTF. Written as DNA, the CDR3 is TGTGCCAGCAGCGCCTCAGACGGGAGCGCCTATGGCTACACCTTC.

This clonotype was counted at least ten times. The V call is TRBV20-1, the J call TRBJ1-1; D possibly corresponds to TRBD1 (6 bases). Trimming stripped 2 bases from V and 1 base from J, with 11 bases between. The CDR3 is 14 residues long. Germline CDR1 DFQATT, CDR2 SNEGSKA (reference sequence). For the CDR3, the DNA is TGCAGTGCTAGACTCGGACAGCCGAACACTGAAGCTTTCTTT. Translating it yields CSARLGQPNTEAFF.

This clonotype was counted many times. The chain links TRBV3-1 to TRBJ2-7, with 8 bases identical to TRBD1. CDR3 length equals 15 residues. Germline CDR1 and CDR2: LGHDT and YNNKEL (reference sequence). The J segment lost 2 bases and the V segment lost 4 bases, leaving 7 bases of the junction unmatched. The CDR3 DNA reads as TGTGCCAGCAGCCGAGACAGGGGCCAACCCTACGAGCAGTACTTC. It codes for CASSRDRGQPYEQYF.

The table lists this clonotype with a few counts. This chain connects TRBV4-2 to TRBJ1-2, with unresolved D. V was trimmed by 0 bases and J by 0 bases, leaving 8 bases between them. The CDR3 is 15 residues long. Looked up from germline, CDR1 is LGHNA and CDR2 is YNFKEQ. CDR3 DNA: TGTGCCAGCAGCCAAGAGGGCAGTACTAACTATGGCTACACCTTC. Amino acid sequence: CASSQEGSTNYGYTF.

This clonotype was detected ten times or more. The chain has TRBV30 and TRBJ2-5; TRBD2 agrees at 9 bases. Looked up from germline, CDR1 is GTSNPN and CDR2 is SVGIG (reference sequence). V dropped 5 bases and J dropped 4; count of bases not matched to a gene: 8. The CDR3 extends over 14 amino acids. The CDR3 bases are TGTGCCTGGGGTAGCGGGAGTAAGGGAGAGACCCAGTACTTC. Its protein product is CAWGSGSKGETQYF.

The rearrangement links TRBV28 to TRBJ1-6; D gene ambiguous. V lost 5 bases and J 12 bases, leaving 11 bases between the germline ends. Germline CDR1 MDHEN, CDR2 SYDVKM. The CDR3 covers 12 residues. The CDR3 DNA reads TGTGCCAGCAGTCCAATTTTTGGACCCCTCCACTTT. It yields the protein CASSPIFGPLHF.

This clonotype was seen ten or more times. This sequence joins TRBV28 and TRBJ2-2, with unresolved D. The CDR3 is 17 amino acids. Trimming took 2 bases from V and 0 from J, leaving 13 bases between them. Germline V gene sequence: CDR1 MDHEN, CDR2 SYDVKM. CDR3 coding DNA: TGTGCCAGCAGTTTAAGGGCAGTCCCATCGAACACCGGGGAGCTGTTTTTT. As protein: CASSLRAVPSNTGELFF. Using reference TRBV28 and TRBJ2-2 for the parts outside the CDR3, the full variable domain is DVKVTQSSRYLVKRTGEKVFLECVQDMDHENMFWYRQDPGLGLRLIYFSYDVKMKEKGDIPEGYSVSREKKERFSLILESASTNQTSMYLCASSLRAVPSNTGELFFGEGSRLTVL.

This clonotype was seen at least ten times. This chain joins TRBV30 and TRBJ1-1, with TRBD1 matching over 9 bases. After removal of 8 bases from V and 4 bases from J, the junction contained 11 bases not matched to a gene. In germline, CDR1 is GTSNPN, CDR2 SVGIG (reference sequence). This CDR3 is 14 amino acids long. The CDR3 here is CASLYRGRRTEAFF. The CDR3 DNA is TGTGCCAGCCTATACAGGGGGCGACGCACTGAAGCTTTCTTT.

This clonotype has at least ten counts. V gene TRBV20-1 combines with J gene TRBJ2-2; 7 bases fit TRBD1. CDR1 is DFQATT and CDR2 is SNEGSKA in the germline V gene (reference sequence). With 4 bases clipped from V and 6 bases from J, the junction kept 5 bases outside the gene matches. The CDR3 totals 13 residues. CDR3 protein: CSATITGAGELFF. The DNA for the CDR3 is TGCAGTGCTACGATTACAGGGGCCGGGGAGCTGTTTTTT.